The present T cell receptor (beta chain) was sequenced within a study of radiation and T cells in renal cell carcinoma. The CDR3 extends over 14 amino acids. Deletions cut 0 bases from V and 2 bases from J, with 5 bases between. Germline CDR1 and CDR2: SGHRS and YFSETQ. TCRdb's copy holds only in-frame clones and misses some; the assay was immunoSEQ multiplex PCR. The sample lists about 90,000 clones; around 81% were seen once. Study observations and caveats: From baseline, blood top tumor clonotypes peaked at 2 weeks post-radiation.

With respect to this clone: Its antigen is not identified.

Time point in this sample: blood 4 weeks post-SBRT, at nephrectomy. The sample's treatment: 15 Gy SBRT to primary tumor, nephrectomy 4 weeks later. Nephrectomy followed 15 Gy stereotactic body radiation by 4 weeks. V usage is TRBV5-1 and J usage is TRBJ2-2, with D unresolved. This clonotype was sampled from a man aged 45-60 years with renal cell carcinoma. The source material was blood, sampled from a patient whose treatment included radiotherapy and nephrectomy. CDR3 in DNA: TGCGCCAGCAGCTTGGTAGGCAACACCGGGGAGCTGTTTTTT. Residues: CASSLVGNTGELFF.